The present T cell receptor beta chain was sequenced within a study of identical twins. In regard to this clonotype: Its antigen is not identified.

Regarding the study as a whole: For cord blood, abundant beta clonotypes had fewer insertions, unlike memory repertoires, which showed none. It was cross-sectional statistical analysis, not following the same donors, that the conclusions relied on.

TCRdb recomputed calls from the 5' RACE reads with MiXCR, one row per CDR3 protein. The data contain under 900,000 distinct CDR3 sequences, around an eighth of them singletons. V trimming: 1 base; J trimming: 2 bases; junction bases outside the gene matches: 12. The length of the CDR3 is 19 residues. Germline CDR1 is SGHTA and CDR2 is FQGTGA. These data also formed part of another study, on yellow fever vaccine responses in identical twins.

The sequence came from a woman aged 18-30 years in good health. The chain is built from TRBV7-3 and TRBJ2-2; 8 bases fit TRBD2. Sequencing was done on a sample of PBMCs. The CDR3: CASSLMPPRLATNTGELFF. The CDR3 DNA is TGTGCCAGCAGCTTAATGCCCCCGAGACTAGCGACAAACACCGGGGAGCTGTTTTTT. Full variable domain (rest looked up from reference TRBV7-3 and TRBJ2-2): GAGVSQTPSNKVTEKGKYVELRCDPISGHTALYWYRQSLGQGPEFLIYFQGTGAADDSGLPNDRFFAVRPEGSVSTLKIQRTERGDSAVYLCASSLMPPRLATNTGELFFGEGSRLTVL.